This T cell receptor (beta chain) emerged from a study of cytomegalovirus exposure and HLA in healthy donors. The germline V gene has CDR1 SNHLY and CDR2 FYNNEI. The CDR3 has 12 residues. Trimming left V 3 bases short and J 13 bases short, with 15 bases between. With 60 Vbeta and 13 Jbeta primers, the PCR was carried out. Profiled with immunoSEQ multiplex PCR; TCRdb holds only in-frame clones, not every one. The sample holds about 160,000 clones, around 80% seen once. The gene calls are TRBV2 and TRBJ1-2; no definite D call. Sequencing input: PBMCs. The TCR comes from a man aged 50 to 59 in good health and CMV-seropositive. The CDR3 bases are TGTGCCAGCAGTGAGTGGGCAGAAGTTTTCACCTTC. It yields the protein CASSEWAEVFTF.